This entry concerns a single T cell receptor (beta chain). Generated by immunoSEQ multiplex PCR, the TCRdb table keeps only in-frame clones and is missing some. The data contain 9,500 or so clones, 70% to 90% of them singletons. This CDR3 has 14 residues. Germline CDR1 reads SGHRS; CDR2 reads YFSETQ. This sample was taken from a study of blood T cell dynamics during melanoma immunotherapy. Time point given: pre-treatment baseline. Source: blood, taken from a patient treated with checkpoint blockade. The clonotype comes from a human donor with melanoma. The chain links TRBV5-1 to TRBJ2-5, with a possible D match to TRBD1 (6 bases). The J call may be mistaken, given a closer DNA end match to TRBJ2-7. CDR3 protein: CASSHGTPAYEQYF. The CDR3, as DNA: TGCGCCAGCAGCCATGGGACACCCGCTTACGAGCAGTACTTC.